The 31 T cell receptor beta chains presented below share a single source sample, sequenced in a study of T cell responses to AZD1222 COVID-19 vaccine. The method was immunoSEQ multiplex PCR; TCRdb's version includes in-frame clones alone and lacks a portion of them. The data hold some 100,000 clones, with around 87% observed a single time. The sequenced sample was peripheral blood, obtained 28 days after the second AZD1222 dose. The receptors derive from an adult who received the AZD1222 COVID-19 vaccine.

The V and J genes are TRBV18 and TRBJ1-2, with TRBD1 matching over 7 bases. After removal of 0 bases from V and 6 bases from J, the junction contained 1 base not matched to a gene. This CDR3 is built from 13 residues. Germline-derived CDR1 and CDR2 are KGHSH and LQKENI. The CDR3 spells CASSPPGQDGYTF. The CDR3 bases are TGTGCCAGCTCACCACCTGGACAGGATGGCTACACCTTC.

V is TRBV2 and J is TRBJ1-5; 11 bases fit TRBD1. CDR1 SNHLY and CDR2 FYNNEI come from the germline V gene. The CDR3 is 14 amino acids. The V gene end was trimmed by 6 bases and the J gene end by 7 bases; junction bases not matched to a gene: 5. CDR3 nucleotide sequence: TGTGCCAGCAGCCTTGGGACAGGGGGACAGCCCCAGCATTTT. Amino acid sequence: CASSLGTGGQPQHF.

The V and J genes are TRBV7-9 and TRBJ2-1; a weak D match, TRBD1 (5 bases). V lost 1 base to trimming and J lost 2 bases, with 6 bases between them. Germline V gene lookup returns CDR1 SEHNR and CDR2 FQNEAQ (reference sequence). The CDR3 is 14 amino acids. Here the CDR3 DNA reads TGTGCCAGCAGCTTAGAACAGGCCTACAATGAGCAGTTCTTC. It codes for CASSLEQAYNEQFF. Based on the CDR3 plus reference TRBV7-9 and TRBJ2-1, the full variable domain is DTGVSQNPRHKITKRGQNVTFRCDPISEHNRLYWYRQTLGQGPEFLTYFQNEAQLEKSRLLSDRFSAERPKGSFSTLEIQRTEQGDSAMYLCASSLEQAYNEQFFGPGTRLTVL.

The CDR3 sequence is CASSLTSGRYNEQFF. The CDR3 coding sequence is TGTGCCAGCAGCCTGACTAGCGGGCGCTACAATGAGCAGTTCTTC. The chain is built from TRBV2 and TRBJ2-1, with 10 bases aligning to TRBD2. Germline V CDR1 and CDR2: SNHLY, FYNNEI. This CDR3 region has 15 residues. J lost 3 bases, V lost 6 bases, and 5 bases had no gene match.

This clone was counted between two and nine times. V is TRBV4-1 and J is TRBJ1-2; 7 bases fit TRBD1. The V and J ends lost 3 bases and 4 bases, in that order; junction bases with no gene match: 8. The CDR3 is made up of 15 amino acids. The germline V gene encodes CDR1 MGHRA and CDR2 YSYEKL. The CDR3 protein is CASSHELQGSYGYTF. In nucleotides, the CDR3 is TGCGCCAGCAGCCACGAACTACAGGGGTCCTATGGCTACACCTTC.

This chain connects TRBV30 to TRBJ2-7; D remains unclear. From germline, CDR1 is GTSNPN and CDR2 SVGIG (reference sequence). This CDR3 spans 11 amino acids. The V gene lost 3 bases and the J gene lost 1 base, with 4 bases spanning the gap. The CDR3 is CAWRVSYEQYF. The CDR3 coding sequence is TGTGCCTGGAGGGTATCCTACGAGCAGTACTTC.

The rearrangement links TRBV3-1 (or the pseudogene TRBV3-2) to TRBJ2-4; D remains ambiguous. This CDR3 is 12 amino acids long. Germline V gene lookup returns CDR1 LGHDT and CDR2 YNNKEL (reference sequence). V lost 1 base and J lost 8, with 6 bases in between. The CDR3 DNA reads TGTGCCAGCAGCCAAGTCGCGGACATTCAGTACTTC. This encodes CASSQVADIQYF.

The chain joins TRBV6-5 to TRBJ1-5; D is perhaps TRBD1 (6 bases). This CDR3 has 14 amino acids. The V and J ends lost 5 bases and 2 bases respectively, with 10 bases between them. The germline V gene encodes CDR1 MNHEY and CDR2 SVGAGI. Here the CDR3 DNA reads TGTGCCAGCAGTCACAGGGAGGGCAATCAGCCCCAGCATTTT. Translation: CASSHREGNQPQHF.

The chain carries TRBV5-4 and TRBJ2-2, with D possibly being TRBD2 (7 bases). Trimming left V 1 base short and J 5 bases short, with 15 bases between. CDR1 is SGHNT, CDR2 YYREEE, per germline (reference sequence). CDR3 length equals 16 residues. CDR3 amino acids: CASSLSMGGGTGELFF. The CDR3 DNA reads as TGTGCCAGCAGCTTGTCGATGGGAGGGGGGACCGGGGAGCTGTTTTTT.

This clone has more than one count but fewer than ten. This sequence joins TRBV7-3 and TRBJ2-3; no definite D call. Per germline, CDR1 SGHTA and CDR2 FQGTGA. The CDR3 is 13 amino acids. Trimming stripped 7 bases from V and 4 bases from J, with 12 bases between. The CDR3 coding sequence is TGTGCCAGCACCTCACCAGCTGCAGATACGCAGTATTTT. Residues: CASTSPAADTQYF.

The chain combines TRBV12-5 with TRBJ1-3; D remains ambiguous. Trimming removed 0 bases at V and 0 bases at J, with 9 bases between. This CDR3 comprises 16 residues. Looked up from germline, CDR1 is LGHNT and CDR2 is FRNRAP. For the CDR3, the DNA is TGTGCTAGTGGTTTGGTTCCGGGTAGCTCTGGAAACACCATATATTTT. Protein product: CASGLVPGSSGNTIYF.

V gene TRBV3-1 (or the pseudogene TRBV3-2) combines with J gene TRBJ1-1; D possibly corresponds to TRBD1 (6 bases). V was pared by 4 bases and J by 5 bases, with 14 bases between. Looked up from germline, CDR1 is LGHDT and CDR2 is YNNKEL (reference sequence). The CDR3 length is 14 residues. Written as DNA, the CDR3 is TGTGCCAGCAGCCCGGGGGCTGATGAGACTGAAGCTTTCTTT. It codes for CASSPGADETEAFF.

V and J are TRBV27 and TRBJ1-4; D is undetermined. Germline loops: CDR1 MNHEY, CDR2 SMNVEV (reference sequence). The CDR3 runs 14 residues. Deletions cut 2 bases from V and 7 bases from J, with 11 bases between. This CDR3 reads CASSLERWSEKLFF. The CDR3 DNA is TGTGCCAGCAGTTTAGAGAGGTGGAGTGAAAAACTGTTTTTT.

The chain employs TRBV2 and TRBJ2-5, with TRBD2 matching 7 bases. This CDR3 region has 12 residues. Germline CDR1 reads SNHLY; CDR2 reads FYNNEI. After removal of 8 bases from V and 2 bases from J, the junction contained 2 bases not matched to a gene. The CDR3 here is CASGTIQETQYF. The CDR3 DNA reads as TGTGCCAGCGGGACTATACAAGAGACCCAGTACTTC.

This chain joins TRBV7-8 and TRBJ2-5; D possibly matches TRBD1 or TRBD2 (6 bases each). Germline V gene data show CDR1 as SGHVS and CDR2 as FQNEAQ. CDR3 length: 17 amino acids. V was trimmed by 4 bases and J by 7 bases, leaving 25 bases between them. The CDR3 DNA reads as TGTGCCAGCAGCTCTGGGACTGGGGGGCCCGTCCGGGGGACCCAGTACTTC. Translated: CASSSGTGGPVRGTQYF.

This clone came up once. The chain joins TRBV5-1 to TRBJ1-1; unclear D gene. With 5 bases removed from V and 11 bases from J, the gap between germline ends came to 19 bases. The CDR3 loop spans 13 amino acids. Germline loops: CDR1 SGHRS, CDR2 YFSETQ. The CDR3 loop is CASSSRSSPKAFF. CDR3 nucleotide sequence: TGCGCCAGCAGTTCCCGATCGAGCCCGAAGGCTTTCTTT. The complete variable domain, with remaining parts taken from reference TRBV5-1 and TRBJ1-1, reads KAGVTQTPRYLIKTRGQQVTLSCSPISGHRSVSWYQQTPGQGLQFLFEYFSETQRNKGNFPGRFSGRQFSNSRSEMNVSTLELGDSALYLCASSSRSSPKAFFGQGTRLTVV.

V and J are TRBV2 and TRBJ2-1, with 8 bases aligning to TRBD1. The CDR3 sequence is 14 residues long. Germline V gene lookup returns CDR1 SNHLY and CDR2 FYNNEI. V dropped 4 bases and J dropped 8; count of bases not matched to a gene: 7. CDR3 loop: CASSGGRGLDEQFF. CDR3 nucleotides: TGTGCCAGCAGTGGTGGCAGGGGGCTAGATGAGCAGTTCTTC.

This chain joins TRBV12-5 and TRBJ1-3; TRBD1 is a possible D gene (5 bases). The CDR3 is 15 amino acids. Germline CDR1 and CDR2: LGHNT and FRNRAP. V was trimmed by 1 base and J by 4 bases, leaving 11 bases between them. The CDR3 DNA is TGTGCTAGTGGTTTGGGACCCGGGACGGGAAACACCATATATTTT. This sequence encodes CASGLGPGTGNTIYF.

The rearrangement links TRBV20-1 to TRBJ1-1, with D possibly matching TRBD1 (5 bases). Germline V gene lookup returns CDR1 DFQATT and CDR2 SNEGSKA (reference sequence). The CDR3 spans 10 residues. Trimming removed 5 bases from V and 11 bases from J, with 12 bases in between. The CDR3 spells CSAWVRGAFF. The CDR3 region has the DNA TGCAGTGCTTGGGTCCGGGGGGCTTTCTTT.

This clone appeared once. The J gene is TRBJ1-2, the V gene TRBV30; D is undetermined. Trimming pared 0 bases from V and 10 bases from J, leaving 15 bases between. Germline V gene lookup returns CDR1 GTSNPN and CDR2 SVGIG (reference sequence). The CDR3 loop spans 13 amino acids. The CDR3 is CAWSVWINRDYTF. The CDR3, as DNA: TGTGCCTGGAGTGTATGGATCAACCGAGACTACACCTTC.

The rearrangement uses TRBV2 and TRBJ2-1; TRBD2 matches at 12 bases. Germline V lookup: CDR1 SNHLY, CDR2 FYNNEI. The CDR3 spans 16 residues. Unmatched junction bases numbered 14, after V lost 5 bases and J lost 12 bases. The CDR3 DNA reads as TGTGCCAGCAGTCTGGGACTAGCGGGCCACCTACTATGGCAGTTCTTC. Encoded protein: CASSLGLAGHLLWQFF.

V is TRBV10-3 and J is TRBJ1-2, with D maybe TRBD1 (6 bases). V lost 0 bases and J lost 2, with 7 bases in between. CDR1 and CDR2 from the germline V gene are ENHRY and SYGVKD. This CDR3 contains 14 residues. The CDR3 sequence: CAISESGQNYGYTF. CDR3 coding DNA: TGTGCCATCAGTGAGTCCGGACAGAACTATGGCTACACCTTC.

This chain joins TRBV29-1 and TRBJ2-1, with 9 bases matching TRBD2. With V trimmed by 5 bases and J by 4 bases, 12 bases remained unmatched. The CDR3 covers 16 residues. Germline-derived CDR1 and CDR2 are SQVTM and ANQGSEA. The CDR3 here is CSVLGLADSRYNEQFF. The CDR3 nucleotides read TGCAGCGTTTTGGGACTAGCCGACAGCAGGTACAATGAGCAGTTCTTC.

The chain recombines TRBV18 with TRBJ1-2; 10 bases match TRBD1. The trim removed 3 bases at V and 3 bases at J, leaving 4 bases unmatched. Germline CDR1 reads KGHSH; CDR2 reads LQKENI. The CDR3 consists of 15 residues. CDR3 sequence: CASSPSDRGDYGYTF. The DNA for the CDR3 is TGTGCCAGCTCACCCTCGGACAGGGGGGACTATGGCTACACCTTC.

The gene calls are TRBV5-1 and TRBJ2-7; TRBD2 might be the D (5 bases). Germline loops: CDR1 SGHRS, CDR2 YFSETQ. Trimming took 2 bases from V and 2 from J, leaving 11 bases between them. There are 14 residues in the CDR3. Written as DNA, the CDR3 is TGCGCCAGCAGCTTTGAGGTCGGGGCCTACGAGCAGTACTTC. This translates into CASSFEVGAYEQYF.

The V gene is TRBV9, the J gene TRBJ2-2; D gene ambiguous. Germline V lookup: CDR1 SGDLS, CDR2 YYNGEE. The CDR3 length is 13 residues. Deletions cut 3 bases from V and 2 bases from J, with 5 bases between. DNA of the CDR3: TGTGCCAGCAGCGCCGGCAACACCGGGGAGCTGTTTTTT. Protein sequence: CASSAGNTGELFF.

The chain couples TRBV6-5 to TRBJ1-5, with TRBD1 matching over 9 bases. Per germline, CDR1 MNHEY and CDR2 SVGAGI. V lost 7 bases, J lost 4 bases, and 8 bases stayed unmatched. This CDR3 spans 15 amino acids. CDR3 DNA: TGTGCCAGCACCCAATCTGGGACAGGGAATCAGCCCCAGCATTTT. Protein product: CASTQSGTGNQPQHF.

The chain uses TRBV24-1 and TRBJ1-5, with 8 positions matching TRBD1. V lost 4 bases to trimming and J lost 6 bases; unmatched junction nucleotides: 7. The CDR3 contains 15 residues. Germline V lookup: CDR1 KGHDR, CDR2 SFDVKD. The CDR3: CATSDRGQGGQPQHF. In DNA, the CDR3 is TGTGCCACCAGTGACCGAGGACAGGGAGGTCAGCCCCAGCATTTT.

V is TRBV27 and J is TRBJ1-6, with D maybe TRBD1 (5 bases). From germline, CDR1 is MNHEY and CDR2 SMNVEV (reference sequence). V lost 2 bases to trimming and J lost 10 bases, with 9 bases between them. This CDR3 region has 13 residues. CDR3 sequence reads: CASSLGAGSPLHF. CDR3 nucleotides: TGTGCCAGCAGTTTAGGGGCTGGGTCACCCCTCCACTTT.

This sequence joins TRBV9 and TRBJ2-1, with unresolved D. The CDR3 sequence is 12 residues long. V was shortened by 1 base and J by 7 bases, with 6 bases between the two germline ends. CDR1 SGDLS and CDR2 YYNGEE come from the germline V gene. The CDR3 spells CASSVHRNEQFF. DNA of the CDR3: TGTGCCAGCAGCGTACACCGGAATGAGCAGTTCTTC.

V usage is TRBV7-9 and J usage is TRBJ1-3; D is unresolved. This CDR3 is 15 amino acids long. Germline V gives CDR1 SEHNR, CDR2 FQNEAQ (reference sequence). V lost 1 base, J lost 2 bases, and 9 bases lay in between. The CDR3 sequence: CASSLVAAPGNTIYF. The CDR3 DNA reads TGTGCCAGCAGCTTAGTAGCAGCCCCTGGAAACACCATATATTTT.